This TCR beta chain came from a study of cytomegalovirus exposure and HLA in healthy donors. The study sampled nominally healthy donors, though unrecorded immune exposures were likely. Use of 60 Vbeta and 13 Jbeta primers characterized the PCR. Generated by immunoSEQ multiplex PCR, the TCRdb table keeps only in-frame clones and is missing some. The table shows 100,000 or so clones, with roughly four fifths occurring only once. Whole-study results and caveats: Presence/absence analyses treated sequencing depth as roughly uniform across donors. Some TCR beta chains (164 of them) were listed as cytomegalovirus-associated.

This clone came up a few times. What it binds is unknown. The sample consisted of PBMCs. The TCR was taken from a man aged 40-49 years in good health and CMV-seronegative.

The CDR3: CASSLVGARGSEAFF. CDR3 DNA: TGCGCCAGCAGCTTGGTGGGGGCGAGGGGGTCTGAAGCTTTCTTT. The V gene is TRBV5-1, the J gene TRBJ1-1, with D maybe TRBD1 (6 bases). The germline gives CDR1 SGHRS, CDR2 YFSETQ. This CDR3 has 15 amino acids. V lost 0 bases and J lost 6, with 15 bases in between.